The sample holds a few counts of the clone carrying this T cell receptor (beta chain). As yet, its antigen is unknown. TCRB transcripts that were expressed got sequenced, as all of the isolated RNA had been reverse transcribed. Profiled with immunoSEQ multiplex PCR; TCRdb holds only in-frame clones, not every one. The profile covers roughly 230,000 clones, with over 8.5% appearing a single time and less than 0.035% taken by the ten largest. The data stem from a study of beta chain features in type 1 diabetes. CD4+ naive, central memory, regulatory and stem cell-like memory subsets were isolated by sorting on CD45RO/CCR7/CD25/CD127/CD95/CD27. V was shortened by 5 bases and J by 6 bases, with 22 bases between the two germline ends. The CDR3 length is 16 residues. Germline CDR1 and CDR2: LGHNT and FRNRAP. Overall study results and limits: TCRB CDR3 length was moderately but significantly reduced in all four CD4+ subsets of Type 1 diabetes patients. cDNA-based sequencing might over-represent cells highly expressing TCR. Lower insertion and higher deletion counts appeared at VDJ junctions in type 1 diabetes patients.

Input material: naive CD4+ T cells from blood. The chain carries TRBV12-5 and TRBJ1-1; possibly TRBD1 for D (5 bases). The TCR was taken from a woman aged 18-29 years in good health. CDR3: CASGTPGPSTGAEAFF. The CDR3 bases are TGTGCTAGTGGTACCCCAGGACCTTCAACGGGGGCTGAAGCTTTCTTT.